Listed below are T cell receptor beta chains from one sample, sequenced in a study of T-cell reconstitution after alpha-beta-depleted transplantation in children. TCRdb reanalysed the PCR reads using MiXCR and keeps one entry per CDR3 protein. This sample yields hundreds of thousands of distinct CDR3 sequences, of which approximately 10% are seen a single time; less than 25% belongs to the top ten. Material: peripheral blood, obtained 180 days after TCRalphabeta/CD19-depleted stem cell transplant. The origin of the receptors is a male patient under 10 years old who had a stem cell transplant for chronic granulomatous disease, so the T cells may come from the graft donor. Both conserved end residues are part of each CDR3. The D gene is left open where the match is weak. Only some rows state a clone size, as once, few, many or a class for expanded clones.

size	V	D	J	CDR3	DNA
many	TRBV29-1	-	TRBJ2-5	CSVGDSGRGTQYF	TGCAGCGTAGGGGACTCCGGACGTGGGACCCAGTACTTC
many	TRBV7-9	TRBD1	TRBJ1-5	CASSPQGAYQPQHF	TGTGCCAGCAGCCCACAGGGGGCGTATCAGCCCCAGCATTTT
many	TRBV29-1	-	TRBJ1-4	CSVDLGGNEKLFF	TGCAGCGTTGACCTTGGGGGGAATGAAAAACTGTTTTTT
many	TRBV15	-	TRBJ2-7	CATSRAVGAGYEQYF	TGTGCCACCAGCAGAGCGGTCGGCGCGGGCTACGAGCAGTACTTC
many	TRBV4-2	-	TRBJ2-3	CASSRSGTTTDTQYF	TGTGCCAGCAGCCGATCCGGGACAACCACAGATACGCAGTATTTT
many	TRBV6-5	-	TRBJ2-7	CASSYSTQGPYEQYF	TGTGCCAGCAGTTACTCGACCCAGGGACCTTACGAGCAGTACTTC
many	TRBV6-6	-	TRBJ2-5	CAAEETNEETQYF	TGTGCCGCCGAAGAGACTAACGAAGAGACCCAGTACTTC
many	TRBV7-8	-	TRBJ2-1	CASSLDPGALEVEQFF	TGTGCCAGCAGCTTAGACCCCGGGGCACTAGAGGTTGAGCAGTTCTTC
many	TRBV29-1	TRBD1	TRBJ2-5	CSTWTGSGQETQYF	TGCAGCACGTGGACAGGGTCCGGCCAAGAGACCCAGTACTTC
many	TRBV12-3/TRBV12-4	-	TRBJ2-3	CASSLRGAKFGTQYF	TGTGCCAGCAGTTTAAGGGGGGCCAAATTCGGTACGCAGTATTTT
many	TRBV5-1	-	TRBJ2-1	CASSLLRAEQFF	TGCGCCAGCAGCTTGCTCAGGGCCGAGCAGTTCTTC
many	TRBV6-5	-	TRBJ2-1	CASSRLSSYNEQFF	TGTGCCAGCTCCCGATTAAGCTCCTACAATGAGCAGTTCTTC
many	TRBV4-1	-	TRBJ2-5	CASSQRWDGKRGETQYF	TGCGCCAGCAGCCAACGGTGGGACGGAAAAAGGGGAGAGACCCAGTACTTC
many	TRBV25-1	-	TRBJ2-7	CASSEQGVYYEQYF	TGTGCCAGCAGTGAACAGGGAGTTTACTACGAGCAGTACTTC
many	TRBV25-1	-	TRBJ2-6	CASSPRTARRSGANVLTF	TGTGCCAGCAGCCCACGGACAGCCAGACGCTCTGGGGCCAACGTCCTGACTTTC
many	TRBV28	-	TRBJ2-3	CASSPAGRTDTQYF	TGTGCCAGCAGTCCTGCCGGGCGCACAGATACGCAGTATTTT
many	TRBV9	-	TRBJ2-1	CASSERDRSWGRNEQFF	TGTGCCAGCAGCGAAAGAGACAGGTCTTGGGGAAGGAATGAGCAGTTCTTC
many	TRBV18	-	TRBJ2-3	CASSPLGDADTQYF	TGTGCCAGCTCACCACTTGGGGACGCAGATACGCAGTATTTT
many	TRBV9	-	TRBJ2-2	CASSVVAGELFF	TGTGCCAGCAGCGTAGTTGCGGGGGAGCTGTTTTTT
many	TRBV20-1	TRBD1	TRBJ1-2	CSARRQGASGYTF	TGCAGTGCAAGACGACAGGGGGCATCTGGCTACACCTTT
-	TRBV30	-	TRBJ2-1	CACRGVPHNEQFF	TGTGCCTGCAGGGGAGTCCCCCACAATGAGCAGTTCTTC
many	TRBV20-1	-	TRBJ2-7	CSARVGRYPYEQYF	TGCAGTGCTAGAGTGGGCAGGTACCCTTACGAGCAGTACTTC
many	TRBV5-1	TRBD1	TRBJ1-4	CASSFGSTGRGEKLFF	TGCGCCAGCAGCTTCGGGTCGACAGGGAGAGGCGAAAAACTGTTTTTT
many	TRBV20-1	TRBD2	TRBJ2-1	CSARGRGGDYGEQFF	TGCAGTGCTAGAGGTCGGGGAGGGGATTACGGGGAGCAGTTCTTC
many	TRBV10-3	-	TRBJ2-7	CAISERSGPYEQYF	TGTGCCATCAGTGAGCGGTCAGGGCCCTACGAGCAGTACTTC
few	TRBV7-9	TRBD1	TRBJ1-3	CASSPGQGRAGNTIYF	TGTGCCAGCAGCCCGGGACAGGGGAGAGCTGGAAACACCATATATTTT
many	TRBV19	-	TRBJ2-7	CASSIKANRLDEQYF	TGTGCCAGTAGTATTAAGGCGAACAGACTTGACGAGCAGTACTTC